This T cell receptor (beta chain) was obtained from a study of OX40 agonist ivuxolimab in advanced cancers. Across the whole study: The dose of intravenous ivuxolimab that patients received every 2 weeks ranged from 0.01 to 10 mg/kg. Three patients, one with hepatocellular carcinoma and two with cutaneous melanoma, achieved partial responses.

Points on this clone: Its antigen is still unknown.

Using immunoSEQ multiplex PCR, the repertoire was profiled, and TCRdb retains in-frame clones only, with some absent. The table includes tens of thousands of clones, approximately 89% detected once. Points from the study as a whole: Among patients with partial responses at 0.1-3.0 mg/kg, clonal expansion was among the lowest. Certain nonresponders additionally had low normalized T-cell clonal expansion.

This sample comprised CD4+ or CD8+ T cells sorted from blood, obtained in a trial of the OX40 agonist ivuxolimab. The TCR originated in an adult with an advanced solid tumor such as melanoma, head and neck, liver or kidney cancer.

This CDR3 is CASSQPGGGRWAGELFF. CDR3 coding DNA: TGTGCCAGTAGCCAACCTGGGGGGGGGCGATGGGCCGGGGAGCTGTTTTTT. The gene calls are TRBV19 and TRBJ2-2, with a possible D match to TRBD2 (7 bases). V was pared by 6 bases and J by 6 bases, with 23 bases between. CDR1 is LNHDA and CDR2 is SQIVND in the germline V gene (reference sequence). The CDR3 contains 17 residues.